The clone carrying this T cell receptor beta chain turned up a few times. The antigen is not known. The data were taken from a study of beta chain features in type 1 diabetes. The study, taken as a whole, reports: Patients with type 1 diabetes showed fewer VDJ junction insertions and more deletions. Any HLA effect on TCRB rearrangement was left unresolved by small sub-analyses.

The sequenced template was cDNA made from the entire isolated RNA. Average reads for naive, central memory and regulatory T cell samples were about 3.57 million. Measured with immunoSEQ multiplex PCR; TCRdb has only the in-frame clones, and not every one. The top ten clones hold about 0.051% of a sample with 200,000 to 250,000 clones, 68% of them seen once. This CDR3 spans 13 amino acids. Sequenced sample: naive CD4+ T cells from blood. This TCR was sampled from a man in his thirties or forties in good health. The chain carries TRBV21-1 and TRBJ2-7; the DNA was not compared with TRBD1, the D call given in the table. TRBV21-1 is labeled a pseudogene. Here the CDR3 reads CASSRWTGNEQYF. For the CDR3, the DNA is TGTGCCAGCAGCCGTTGGACAGGTAACGAGCAGTACTTC.